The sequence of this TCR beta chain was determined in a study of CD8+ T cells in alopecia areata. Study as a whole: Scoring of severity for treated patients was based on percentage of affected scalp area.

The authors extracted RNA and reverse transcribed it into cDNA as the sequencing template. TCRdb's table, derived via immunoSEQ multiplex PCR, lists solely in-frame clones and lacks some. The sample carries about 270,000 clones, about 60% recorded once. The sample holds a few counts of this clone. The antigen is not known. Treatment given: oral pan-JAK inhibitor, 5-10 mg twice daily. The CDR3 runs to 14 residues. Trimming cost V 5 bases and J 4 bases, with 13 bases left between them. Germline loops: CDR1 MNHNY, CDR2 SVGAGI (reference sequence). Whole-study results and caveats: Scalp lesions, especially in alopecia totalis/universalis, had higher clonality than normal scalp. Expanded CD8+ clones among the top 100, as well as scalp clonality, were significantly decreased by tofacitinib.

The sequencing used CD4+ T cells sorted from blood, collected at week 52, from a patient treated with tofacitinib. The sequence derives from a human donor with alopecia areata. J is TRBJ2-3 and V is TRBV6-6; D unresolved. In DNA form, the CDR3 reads TGTGCCAGCAGTCCTAGGGCAATGCCAGATACGCAGTATTTT. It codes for CASSPRAMPDTQYF.